This entry describes one T cell receptor (beta chain). Original processing methods: Amplification with reference gene primers provided the estimates of nucleated cell counts. The assay was immunoSEQ multiplex PCR, and TCRdb's table has in-frame clones only and misses some. V, J and clone size were drawn from that table, and D and trimming were deduced from the DNA. The data show 430,000 or so clones, more than 70% seen once. The data derive from a study of blood T cell repertoires in COVID-19. Study overall: COVID-19 samples collected from the United States, Italy and Spain covered acute and convalescent phases.

Trimming removed 5 bases from V and 1 base from J; junction bases left unmatched: 6. The CDR3 loop spans 15 amino acids. Germline CDR1 and CDR2: LNHDA and SQIVND (reference sequence). Clinical history reported by participants formed the basis on which cohorts were assigned. Sequenced sample: PBMCs or T cells enriched from blood (not recorded which). The V and J genes are TRBV19 and TRBJ1-1; 8 nucleotides match TRBD1. The receptor was derived from a woman under 30 who had been exposed to COVID-19. CDR3 amino acids: CASSGTGTGNTEAFF. In DNA, the CDR3 is TGTGCCAGTAGTGGTACCGGGACAGGGAACACTGAAGCTTTCTTT.